These 16 T cell receptor beta chains were all obtained from the same sample, sequenced in a study of technical replicates of blood from a handful of donors. Sequencing used immunoSEQ multiplex PCR; TCRdb keeps in-frame clones, though not all of them. The sample has some 60,000 clones; 90% to 95% are singletons. Sequenced: PBMCs. The receptors stem from a human donor in good health. Some clones in this sample may be carry-over from other donors' samples.

The chain carries TRBV5-6 and TRBJ2-6, with 9 positions matching TRBD1. V lost 0 bases, J lost 4 bases, and 8 bases stayed unmatched. The germline gives CDR1 SGHDT, CDR2 YYEEEE. This CDR3 is 18 amino acids long. The CDR3 reads CASSLVHRGLGGANVLTF. Written as DNA, the CDR3 is TGTGCCAGCAGCTTGGTACACAGGGGGCTGGGCGGGGCCAACGTCCTGACTTTC.

V is TRBV19 and J is TRBJ1-1; D perhaps matches TRBD1 (6 bases). Germline CDR1 reads LNHDA; CDR2 reads SQIVND (reference sequence). The CDR3 is 14 residues long. The V end was cut by 5 bases, the J end by 7 bases, with 17 bases between. The CDR3 DNA reads TGTGCCAGTAGTCCGGGACATCGAAATGTTGAAGCTTTCTTT. Translated: CASSPGHRNVEAFF.

V gene TRBV29-1 combines with J gene TRBJ1-4; TRBD1 might be the D (6 bases). Trimming took off 7 bases at V and 8 bases at J, with 8 bases between the two ends. This CDR3 has 10 amino acids. Per the germline V gene, CDR1 is SQVTM and CDR2 is ANQGSEA. The DNA for the CDR3 is TGCAGCGCTGGACAGGAAAAACTGTTTTTT. Translating gives CSAGQEKLFF.

The rearrangement uses TRBV11-2 and TRBJ1-1, with 10 bases that match TRBD1. Unmatched junction bases numbered 7, after V lost 5 bases and J lost 4 bases. Germline V gene lookup returns CDR1 SGHAT and CDR2 FQNNGV. This CDR3 spans 15 amino acids. The CDR3 loop is CASSHRGQGSTEAFF. CDR3 coding DNA: TGTGCCAGCAGCCACCGGGGACAGGGGAGCACTGAAGCTTTCTTT.

The rearrangement uses TRBV10-2 and TRBJ2-1, with TRBD1 matching over 9 bases. V shed 4 bases and J 6 bases; nucleotides not matched to a gene: 7. Germline assignment: CDR1 WSHSY and CDR2 SAAADI. The CDR3 has 15 residues. The CDR3: CASSARGQGSNEQFF. The CDR3 DNA is TGCGCCAGCAGTGCCCGGGGACAGGGTAGCAATGAGCAGTTCTTC.

The chain combines TRBV6-5 with TRBJ2-3; D gene uncertain. The CDR3 loop spans 11 amino acids. Germline CDR1 MNHEY, CDR2 SVGAGI. V shed 6 bases and J shed 4 bases, with 5 bases lying between them. CDR3 nucleotide sequence: TGTGCCAGCAGGGGCTCAGATACGCAGTATTTT. Translated: CASRGSDTQYF.

This sequence joins TRBV15 and TRBJ2-5, with 7 nucleotides matching TRBD1. J was trimmed by 3 bases and V by 7 bases; bases with no gene match: 8. The CDR3 spans 14 residues. Germline loops: CDR1 LNHNV, CDR2 YYDKDF (reference sequence). The CDR3 nucleotides are TGTGCCACCAACAGGGACAGAGCAAAAGAGACCCAGTACTTC. Its protein is CATNRDRAKETQYF.

This chain connects TRBV11-1 to TRBJ2-3; D possibly corresponds to TRBD1 (6 bases). V lost 1 base to trimming and J lost 5 bases, with 16 bases between them. Germline CDR1 is SGHAT and CDR2 is FQDESV (reference sequence). This CDR3 region has 16 residues. CDR3 residues: CASSLVPAGDRDTQYF. The CDR3 region has the DNA TGTGCCAGCAGCTTAGTTCCGGCAGGGGATAGAGATACGCAGTATTTT.

The chain links TRBV10-1 to TRBJ1-6, with a weak D call TRBD1 (6 bases). Trimming pared 3 bases from V and 2 bases from J, leaving 14 bases between. Germline V lookup: CDR1 WNHNN, CDR2 SYGVQD (reference sequence). This CDR3 comprises 17 residues. CDR3 in amino acids: CASSDARGSTYNSPLHF. CDR3 nucleotide sequence: TGCGCCAGCAGTGACGCGAGGGGGAGCACCTATAATTCACCCCTCCACTTT.

The chain uses TRBV7-8 and TRBJ2-5, with D possibly TRBD1 on 7 matching bases. The germline V and J ends were trimmed by 5 bases and 5 bases, with 18 bases remaining between them. Germline V gives CDR1 SGHVS, CDR2 FQNEAQ. CDR3 length equals 15 residues. DNA for the CDR3: TGTGCCAGCAGCCCCCTCAGGGGGGCTGGGGAGACCCAGTACTTC. Translated: CASSPLRGAGETQYF.

This chain connects TRBV7-9 to TRBJ1-4, with 7 bases matching TRBD1. V lost 1 base and J lost 8; bases outside the gene matches: 7. Germline CDR1 SEHNR, CDR2 FQNEAQ (reference sequence). There are 15 residues in the CDR3. The CDR3 loop reads CASSLGQGVGEKLFF. In DNA, the CDR3 is TGTGCCAGCAGCTTAGGCCAGGGGGTAGGAGAAAAACTGTTTTTT.

The CDR3 sequence: CASRVTGRGTEAFF. Written as DNA, the CDR3 is TGTGCCAGCAGAGTCACAGGGAGGGGCACTGAAGCTTTCTTT. V gene TRBV2 combines with J gene TRBJ1-1, with a possible D match to TRBD1 (6 bases). Germline loops: CDR1 SNHLY, CDR2 FYNNEI. V was trimmed by 6 bases and J by 4 bases, leaving 15 bases between them. This CDR3 has 14 amino acids.

The chain couples TRBV9 to TRBJ1-1, with D possibly matching TRBD1 (6 bases). Germline V gene lookup returns CDR1 SGDLS and CDR2 YYNGEE. The CDR3 totals 14 residues. V lost 3 bases, J lost 3 bases, and 12 bases lay in between. The CDR3 region is CASSAEGHYTEAFF. The DNA for the CDR3 is TGTGCCAGCAGCGCAGAGGGACACTACACTGAAGCTTTCTTT.

The chain is built from TRBV2 and TRBJ2-1; 9 bases line up with TRBD2. This CDR3 contains 15 residues. After removal of 6 bases from V and 4 bases from J, the junction contained 7 bases not matched to a gene. CDR1 and CDR2 (germline): SNHLY, FYNNEI. The CDR3 DNA follows: TGTGCCAGCAGCGGAGCGGGGGGCATTTACAATGAGCAGTTCTTC. Translated: CASSGAGGIYNEQFF.

V is TRBV7-9 and J is TRBJ2-3, with D unresolved. The germline V gene has CDR1 SEHNR and CDR2 FQNEAQ (reference sequence). The CDR3 has 16 residues. V lost 4 bases and J 2 bases, leaving 16 bases between the germline ends. Here the CDR3 reads CASSSPTNLITDTQYF. The CDR3 region has the DNA TGTGCCAGCAGCTCACCCACAAACCTGATCACAGATACGCAGTATTTT.

V gene TRBV27 combines with J gene TRBJ2-1; the match to TRBD2 covers 9 bases. Germline V lookup: CDR1 MNHEY, CDR2 SMNVEV (reference sequence). This CDR3 contains 15 residues. V shed 2 bases and J 8 bases; nucleotides not matched to a gene: 7. The CDR3 reads CASSLGGRAFDEQFF. CDR3 nucleotide sequence: TGTGCCAGCAGTTTAGGCGGGAGGGCCTTCGATGAGCAGTTCTTC.